These 12 T cell receptor beta chains share one sample of origin, sequenced in a study of blood T cell repertoires in COVID-19. The assay was immunoSEQ multiplex PCR, and TCRdb's table has in-frame clones only and misses some. The sample has around 130,000 clones; 70% to 85% are singletons. Sequencing was carried out using peripheral blood. Receptors were obtained from an elderly woman with acute or convalescent COVID-19.

The chain couples TRBV15 to TRBJ1-4; maybe TRBD1 (5 bases). The V gene's germline CDR1 is LNHNV and CDR2 YYDKDF (reference sequence). V was trimmed by 7 bases and J by 3 bases, leaving 12 bases between them. The length of the CDR3 is 14 residues. CDR3 protein: CATNLGGSNEKLFF. The CDR3 DNA reads as TGTGCCACCAACCTTGGGGGGTCTAATGAAAAACTGTTTTTT.

The count of this clone is one. The rearrangement links TRBV6-6 to TRBJ1-1, with 10 bases lining up with TRBD1. Germline values: CDR1 MNHNY, CDR2 SVGAGI (reference sequence). This CDR3 is 13 amino acids long. The V segment lost 2 bases and the J segment 8 bases; nucleotides outside the gene matches: 2. DNA for the CDR3: TGTGCCAGCAGTTACGGACAGGGGGTGGAAGCTTTCTTT. Its protein is CASSYGQGVEAFF.

The rearrangement links TRBV7-6 to TRBJ2-1; 7 bases map to TRBD2. The V gene end was trimmed by 6 bases and the J gene end by 6 bases; junction bases not matched to a gene: 17. From germline, CDR1 is SGHVS and CDR2 FNYEAQ. The CDR3 is 17 residues long. The CDR3 bases are TGTGCCAGCAGGTTGGTAGCGGGCGCTGGAGTGGGCAATGAGCAGTTCTTC. The encoded protein is CASRLVAGAGVGNEQFF.

A single count supports this clone. The V call is TRBV10-3, the J call TRBJ1-5; D possibly corresponds to TRBD1 (5 bases). Germline V gene lookup returns CDR1 ENHRY and CDR2 SYGVKD. The CDR3 is 14 amino acids. Trimming shortened V by 6 bases and J by 2 bases, and 11 bases separated the two germline ends. CDR3 loop: CAISRAGGNQPQHF. The DNA for the CDR3 is TGTGCCATCAGCCGGGCGGGGGGCAATCAGCCCCAGCATTTT.

V is TRBV7-6 and J is TRBJ2-7; a possible D gene is TRBD2 (6 bases). Looked up from germline, CDR1 is SGHVS and CDR2 is FNYEAQ. The CDR3 contains 15 residues. Trimming removed 5 bases at V and 0 bases at J, with 14 bases between. The CDR3 loop is CASSPGRKASYEQYF. In nucleotides, the CDR3 is TGTGCCAGCAGCCCCGGGAGAAAGGCCTCCTACGAGCAGTACTTC.

This clone was found once. V and J are TRBV6-5 and TRBJ1-5; possible D gene TRBD1, 6 bases. Germline values: CDR1 MNHEY, CDR2 SVGAGI. This CDR3 has 14 amino acids. The V gene lost 7 bases and the J gene lost 3 bases, with 13 bases spanning the gap. The CDR3 loop is CASKDRNYNQPQHF. CDR3 bases: TGTGCCAGCAAAGACAGGAACTACAATCAGCCCCAGCATTTT.

This chain uses TRBV19 with TRBJ2-1, with D hard to call. Germline CDR1 and CDR2: LNHDA and SQIVND (reference sequence). Between the trimmed V and J ends, which lost 5 bases and 0 bases, there was a span of 11 bases. This CDR3 is 15 amino acids long. The CDR3 reads CASSPRRSSYNEQFF. CDR3 sequence (DNA): TGTGCCAGTAGTCCCCGCCGGAGCTCCTACAATGAGCAGTTCTTC.

The chain is built from TRBV5-1 and TRBJ1-4, with 9 bases matching TRBD1. CDR1 and CDR2 (germline): SGHRS, YFSETQ. The CDR3 is 15 amino acids. Germline trimming cut 3 bases from V and 7 bases from J; bases unmatched to any gene: 7. In nucleotides, the CDR3 is TGCGCCAGCAGCTGGAGGGGACAGGGAGGTGAAAAACTGTTTTTT. The encoded protein is CASSWRGQGGEKLFF.

The V gene is TRBV5-1, the J gene TRBJ1-1; 9 nucleotides align to TRBD1. The CDR3 spans 14 residues. Losses at the gene ends were 1 base for V and 5 bases for J; bases not matched to a gene: 3. Germline V CDR1 and CDR2: SGHRS, YFSETQ. The CDR3 nucleotides are TGCGCCAGCAGCTTGATCGACAGGGGGACTGAAGCTTTCTTT. Its protein is CASSLIDRGTEAFF.

This clone has just a few counts. The chain carries TRBV2 and TRBJ2-7; D remains unclear. Trimming took 3 bases from V and 2 from J, leaving 8 bases between them. This CDR3 comprises 13 residues. CDR1 SNHLY and CDR2 FYNNEI come from the germline V gene. The CDR3 reads CASSDGGTYEQYF. In nucleotides, the CDR3 is TGTGCCAGCAGTGATGGCGGCACCTACGAGCAGTACTTC.

This clone is a singleton in its sample. This chain joins TRBV30 and TRBJ2-7; D perhaps matches TRBD1 (6 bases). V was pared by 2 bases and J by 3 bases, with 14 bases between. In germline, CDR1 is GTSNPN, CDR2 SVGIG (reference sequence). The CDR3 runs 14 residues. CDR3 protein: CAWSQGQMHYEQYF. CDR3 in DNA: TGTGCCTGGAGTCAAGGACAGATGCACTACGAGCAGTACTTC.

The chain employs TRBV7-9 and TRBJ2-3; TRBD2 matches 9 bases. V gave up 5 bases and J gave up 0 bases; unmatched junction bases: 12. The CDR3 extends over 18 amino acids. Germline values: CDR1 SEHNR, CDR2 FQNEAQ (reference sequence). The CDR3 DNA reads as TGTGCCAGCAGCCTGACTAGCGGAGACTTATCTAGCACAGATACGCAGTATTTT. This codes for CASSLTSGDLSSTDTQYF.